This T cell receptor (beta chain) was sequenced in a study of OX40 agonist ivuxolimab in advanced cancers. About the study: At doses from 0.01 to 10 mg/kg, patients were given intravenous ivuxolimab every 2 weeks. Eligibility rules accepted prior anti-PD-1, anti-PD-L1 or anti-CTLA-4 therapy, and over 35% had some.

Germline values: CDR1 LGHNA, CDR2 YSLEER. CDR3 length: 12 residues. V was cut by 3 bases and J by 4 bases, with 4 bases left in between. The study's findings and limits: CD8+ T cells (on average) carried more expanded clones than CD4+ T cells.

Note on this clone: Its target is unknown.

Sequencing was performed with immunoSEQ multiplex PCR; in TCRdb, only in-frame clones are kept and a portion is missing. The sample has 25,000 to 35,000 clones; 80% to 85% are singletons. This sample comprised CD4+ or CD8+ T cells sorted from blood, obtained in a trial of the OX40 agonist ivuxolimab. The chain combines TRBV4-3 with TRBJ1-5; no clear D gene. This receptor was taken from an adult with an advanced solid tumor such as melanoma, head and neck, liver or kidney cancer. This chain's CDR3 is CASSQGNQPQHF. Here the CDR3 DNA reads TGCGCCAGCAGCCAGGGTAATCAGCCCCAGCATTTT.